The clone carrying this TCR beta chain was recorded at least ten times. With the read ending 3 residues before the CDR3 end, the germline J gene is used to fill in that end. The CDR3 has 13 residues. Germline CDR1 SQVTM, CDR2 ANQGSEA. The ends lost 5 bases at V and 6 bases at J; junction bases unmatched: 6. TCRdb's copy holds only in-frame clones and misses some; the assay was immunoSEQ multiplex PCR. The specimen has roughly 38,000 clones, none found just once. This record comes from a study of T cell clonality in common variable immunodeficiency. The V and J genes are TRBV29-1 and TRBJ1-5, with 8 positions matching TRBD1. The sequenced sample was peripheral blood mononuclear cells. The receptor's source is a person aged 18-70 years in good health. CDR3 DNA, as far as it was read: TGCAGCGTTTTACAGGGGGAAGGTCAGCCC. Translated: CSVLQGEGQP. The entire CDR3 protein reads CSVLQGEGQPQHF. The full variable domain, with the rest looked up from reference TRBV29-1 and TRBJ1-5, is SAVISQKPSRDICQRGTSLTIQCQVDSQVTMMFWYRQQPGQSLTLIATANQGSEATYESGFVIDKFPISRPNLTFSTLTVSNMSPEDSSIYLCSVLQGEGQPQHFGDGTRLSIL.